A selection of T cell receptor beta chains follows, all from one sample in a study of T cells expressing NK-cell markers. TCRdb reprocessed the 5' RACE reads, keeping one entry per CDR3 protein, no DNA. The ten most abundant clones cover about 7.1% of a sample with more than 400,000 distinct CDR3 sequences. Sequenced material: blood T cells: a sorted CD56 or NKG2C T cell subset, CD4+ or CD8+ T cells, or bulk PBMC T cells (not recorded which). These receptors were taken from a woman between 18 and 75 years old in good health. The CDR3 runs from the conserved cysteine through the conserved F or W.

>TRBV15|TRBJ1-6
CATSSLSNSPLHF
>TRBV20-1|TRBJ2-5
CSAKGQNQETQYF
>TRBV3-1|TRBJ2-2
CASSRKQGTGELFF
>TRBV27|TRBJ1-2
CASRPGQGDLGYTF
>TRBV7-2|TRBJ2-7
CASSLGALVYEQYF
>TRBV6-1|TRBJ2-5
CASRFQGSETQYF
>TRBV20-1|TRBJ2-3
CSVAGGSTDTQYF
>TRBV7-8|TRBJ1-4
CASSLVPVGRRNEKLFF
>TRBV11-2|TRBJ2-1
CASSLGLANAEQFF
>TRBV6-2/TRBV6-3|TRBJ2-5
CASSTGTSGSRETQYF
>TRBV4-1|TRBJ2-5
CASSRVLNLGQETQYF
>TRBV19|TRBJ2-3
CASGQGKLAGSTDTQYF
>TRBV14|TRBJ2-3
CASSQGRGLGTDTQYF
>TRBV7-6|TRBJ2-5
CASSKQSQETQYF
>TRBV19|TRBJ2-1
CASSGPTGSSYNEQFF
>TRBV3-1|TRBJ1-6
CASSQRDGGSASPLHF
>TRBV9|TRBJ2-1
CASSVHSNRDRPGAGLYNEQFF
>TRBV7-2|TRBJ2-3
CASSLRQLGDTQYF
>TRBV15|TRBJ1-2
CATSKAENIGDYGYTF
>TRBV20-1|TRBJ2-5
CSVNLRDIEETQYF
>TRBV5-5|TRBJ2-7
CASSLVTGGVEQYF
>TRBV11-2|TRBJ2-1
CASSLDFRLGVYNEQFF
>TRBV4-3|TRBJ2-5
CASSQEQTSDKKETQYF
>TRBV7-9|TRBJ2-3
CASSLSGGHSAQYF
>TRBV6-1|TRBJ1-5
CASRSRIQEPQHF
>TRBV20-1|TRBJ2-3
CSAREAVYGRGTDTQYF
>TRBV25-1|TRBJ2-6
CASTRRGSGANVLTF
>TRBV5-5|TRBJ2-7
CASSPRTDRPYEQYF
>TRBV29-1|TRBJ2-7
CSVPSGTGIYEQYF
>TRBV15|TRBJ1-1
CATSRYDRELYTEAFF
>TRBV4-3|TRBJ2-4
CASSQDLGSAGVTNIQYF
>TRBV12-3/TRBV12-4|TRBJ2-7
CASRSDSREQYF
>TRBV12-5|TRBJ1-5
CASASKGRQPQHF
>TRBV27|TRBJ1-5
CASSSSGGAGQPQHF
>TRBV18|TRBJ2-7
CASSPASGYEQYF
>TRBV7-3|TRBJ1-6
CASSLSPEGRLHF
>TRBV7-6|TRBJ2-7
CASSLIERSYEQYF
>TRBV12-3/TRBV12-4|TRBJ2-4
CASSPNQARGIQYF
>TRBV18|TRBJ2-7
CASSVQGDYEQYF
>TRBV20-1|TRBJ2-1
CSASPSGVSSYNEQFF
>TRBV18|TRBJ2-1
CASSPSQGNHYNEQFF
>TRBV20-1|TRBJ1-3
CSANSRSSGNTIYF
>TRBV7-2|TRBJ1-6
CASSLVREPPLHF
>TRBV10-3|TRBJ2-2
CAISDRADTGELFF
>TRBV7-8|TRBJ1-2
CASSLARTDYGYTF
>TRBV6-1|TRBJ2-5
CASSLMGQETQYF
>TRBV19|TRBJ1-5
CASSIRTGDQPQHF
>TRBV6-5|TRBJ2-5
CASSLTIEGRETQYF
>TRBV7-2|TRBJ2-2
CASSVQGQGYRGGELFF
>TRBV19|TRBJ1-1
CASSGYNTEAFF
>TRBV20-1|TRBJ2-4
CMAGGPAKNIQYF
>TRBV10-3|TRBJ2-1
CAISAASGIDNEQFF
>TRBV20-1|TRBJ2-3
CSAPVGGGASLQITDTQYF
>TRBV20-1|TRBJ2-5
CSARLAGIWETQYF
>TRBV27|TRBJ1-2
CASSFATGSNYGYTF